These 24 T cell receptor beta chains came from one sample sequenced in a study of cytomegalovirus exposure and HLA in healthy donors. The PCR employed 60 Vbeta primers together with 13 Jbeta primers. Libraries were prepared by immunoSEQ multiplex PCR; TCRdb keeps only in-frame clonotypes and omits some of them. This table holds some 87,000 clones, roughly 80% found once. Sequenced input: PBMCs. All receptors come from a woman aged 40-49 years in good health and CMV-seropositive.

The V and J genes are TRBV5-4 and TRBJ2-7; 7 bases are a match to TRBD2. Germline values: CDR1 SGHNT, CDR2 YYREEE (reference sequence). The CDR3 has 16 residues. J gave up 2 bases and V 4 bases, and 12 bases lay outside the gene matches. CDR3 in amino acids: CASSPAGSGLTYEQYF. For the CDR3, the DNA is TGTGCCAGCAGCCCGGCAGGTAGCGGGCTTACCTACGAGCAGTACTTC.

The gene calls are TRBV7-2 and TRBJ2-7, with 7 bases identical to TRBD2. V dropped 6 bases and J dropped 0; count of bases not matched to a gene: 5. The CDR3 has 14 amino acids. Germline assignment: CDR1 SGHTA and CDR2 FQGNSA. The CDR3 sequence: CASRNGGSSYEQYF. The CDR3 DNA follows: TGTGCCAGCAGGAACGGGGGGAGCTCCTACGAGCAGTACTTC. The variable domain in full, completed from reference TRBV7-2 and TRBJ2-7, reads GAGVSQSPSNKVTEKGKDVELRCDPISGHTALYWYRQSLGQGLEFLIYFQGNSAPDKSGLPSDRFSAERTGGSVSTLTIQRTQQEDSAVYLCASRNGGSSYEQYFGPGTRLTVT.

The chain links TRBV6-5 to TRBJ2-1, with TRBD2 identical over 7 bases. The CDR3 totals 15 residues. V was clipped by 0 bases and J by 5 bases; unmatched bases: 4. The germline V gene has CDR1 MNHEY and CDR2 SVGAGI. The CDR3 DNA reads TGTGCCAGCAGTTACTCGACGGGGGGAAACAATGAGCAGTTCTTC. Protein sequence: CASSYSTGGNNEQFF.

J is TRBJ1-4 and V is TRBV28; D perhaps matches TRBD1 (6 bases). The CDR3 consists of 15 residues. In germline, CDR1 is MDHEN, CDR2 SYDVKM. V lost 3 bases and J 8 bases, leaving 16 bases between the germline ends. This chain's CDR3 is CASSFFTGFGEKLFF. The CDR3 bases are TGTGCCAGCAGTTTTTTCACAGGGTTCGGGGAAAAACTGTTTTTT.

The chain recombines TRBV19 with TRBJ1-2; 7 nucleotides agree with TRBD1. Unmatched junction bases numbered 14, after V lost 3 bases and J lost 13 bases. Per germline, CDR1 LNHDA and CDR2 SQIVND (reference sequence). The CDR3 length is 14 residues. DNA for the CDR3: TGTGCCAGTAGTATTTTTTGGGACAGCCCTCGAAGCACCTTC. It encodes CASSIFWDSPRSTF.

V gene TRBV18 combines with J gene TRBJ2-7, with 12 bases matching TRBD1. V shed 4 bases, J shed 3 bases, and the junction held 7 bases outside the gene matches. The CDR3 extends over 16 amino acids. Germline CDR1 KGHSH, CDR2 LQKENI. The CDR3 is CASSRSGTGGIYEQYF. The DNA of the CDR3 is TGTGCCAGCTCACGGTCCGGGACAGGGGGCATCTACGAGCAGTACTTC.

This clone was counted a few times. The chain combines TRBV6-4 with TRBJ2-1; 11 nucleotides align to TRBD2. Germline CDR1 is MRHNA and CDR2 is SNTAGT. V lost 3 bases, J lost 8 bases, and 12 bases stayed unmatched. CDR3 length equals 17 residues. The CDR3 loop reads CASSDRDSGGARYEQFF. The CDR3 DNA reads TGTGCCAGCAGTGATCGGGATAGCGGGGGGGCGAGGTATGAGCAGTTCTTC.

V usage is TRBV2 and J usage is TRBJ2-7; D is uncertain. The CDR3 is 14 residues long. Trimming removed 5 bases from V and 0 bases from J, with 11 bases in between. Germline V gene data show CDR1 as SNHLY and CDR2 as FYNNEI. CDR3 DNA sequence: TGTGCCAGCAGTTGGGCAGGCGACTCCTACGAGCAGTACTTC. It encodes CASSWAGDSYEQYF.

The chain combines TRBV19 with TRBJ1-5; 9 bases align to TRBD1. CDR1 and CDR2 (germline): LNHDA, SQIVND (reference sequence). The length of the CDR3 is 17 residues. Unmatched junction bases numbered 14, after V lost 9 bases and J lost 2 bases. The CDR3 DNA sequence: TGTGCCAGCCAAGTGGGAATCACAGGGGGCGGCAATCAGCCCCAGCATTTT. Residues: CASQVGITGGGNQPQHF. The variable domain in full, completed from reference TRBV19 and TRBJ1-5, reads DGGITQSPKYLFRKEGQNVTLSCEQNLNHDAMYWYRQDPGQGLRLIYYSQIVNDFQKGDIAEGYSVSREKKESFPLTVTSAQKNPTAFYLCASQVGITGGGNQPQHFGDGTRLSIL.

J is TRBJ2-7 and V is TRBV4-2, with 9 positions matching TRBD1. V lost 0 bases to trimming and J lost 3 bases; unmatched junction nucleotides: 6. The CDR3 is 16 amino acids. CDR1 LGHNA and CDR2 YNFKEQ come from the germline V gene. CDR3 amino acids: CASSQESGQGFYEQYF. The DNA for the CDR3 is TGTGCCAGCAGCCAAGAATCGGGACAGGGCTTCTACGAGCAGTACTTC.

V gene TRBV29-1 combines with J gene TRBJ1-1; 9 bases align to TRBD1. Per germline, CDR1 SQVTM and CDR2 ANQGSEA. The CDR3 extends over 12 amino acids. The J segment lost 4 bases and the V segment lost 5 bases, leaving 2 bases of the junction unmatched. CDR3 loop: CSVTTGGTEAFF. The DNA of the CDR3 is TGCAGCGTTACGACAGGGGGCACTGAAGCTTTCTTT.

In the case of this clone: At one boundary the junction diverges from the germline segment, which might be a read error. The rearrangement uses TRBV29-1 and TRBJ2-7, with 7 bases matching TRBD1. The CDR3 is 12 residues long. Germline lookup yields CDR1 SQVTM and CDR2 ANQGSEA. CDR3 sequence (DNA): TGCAGCGTTGAAGGGTCCCCGACAGGGCGGGACTTC. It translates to CSVEGSPTGRDF.

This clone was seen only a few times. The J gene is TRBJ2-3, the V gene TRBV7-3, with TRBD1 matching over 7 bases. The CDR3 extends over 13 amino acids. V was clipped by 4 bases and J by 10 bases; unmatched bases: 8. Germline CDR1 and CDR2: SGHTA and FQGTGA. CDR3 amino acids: CASSSQGSDAQYF. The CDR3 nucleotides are TGTGCCAGCAGCTCACAGGGGAGCGACGCGCAGTATTTT.

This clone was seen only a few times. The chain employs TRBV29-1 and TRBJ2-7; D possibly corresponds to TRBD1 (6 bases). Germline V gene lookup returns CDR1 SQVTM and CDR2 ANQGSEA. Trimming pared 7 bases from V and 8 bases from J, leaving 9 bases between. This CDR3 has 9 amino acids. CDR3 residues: CSDDRKQYF. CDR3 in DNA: TGCAGCGACGACAGGAAGCAGTACTTC.

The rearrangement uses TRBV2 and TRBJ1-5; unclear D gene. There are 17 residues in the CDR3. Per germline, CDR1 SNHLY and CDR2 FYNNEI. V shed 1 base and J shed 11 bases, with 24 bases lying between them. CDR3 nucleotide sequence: TGTGCCAGCAGTGAAGAAAAGAACGAAGTCAGACTTGGTTCCCAGCATTTT. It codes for CASSEEKNEVRLGSQHF.

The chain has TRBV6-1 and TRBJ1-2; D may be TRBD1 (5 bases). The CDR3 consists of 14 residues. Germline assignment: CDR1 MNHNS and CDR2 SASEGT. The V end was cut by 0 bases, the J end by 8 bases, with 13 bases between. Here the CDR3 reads CASSEAGQGRGYTF. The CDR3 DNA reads TGTGCCAGCAGTGAAGCGGGCCAGGGCCGCGGCTACACCTTC.

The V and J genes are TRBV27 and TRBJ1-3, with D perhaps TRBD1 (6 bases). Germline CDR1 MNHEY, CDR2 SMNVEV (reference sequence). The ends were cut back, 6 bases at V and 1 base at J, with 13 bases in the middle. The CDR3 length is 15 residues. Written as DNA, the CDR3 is TGTGCCAGCAGCCAAACAGGGATGTCTGGAAACACCATATATTTT. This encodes CASSQTGMSGNTIYF.

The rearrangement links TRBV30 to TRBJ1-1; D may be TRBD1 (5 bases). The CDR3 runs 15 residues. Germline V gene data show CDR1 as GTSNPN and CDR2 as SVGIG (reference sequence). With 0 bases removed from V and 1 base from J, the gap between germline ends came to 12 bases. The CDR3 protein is CAWSVWGGGNTEAFF. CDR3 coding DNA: TGTGCCTGGAGTGTATGGGGGGGAGGGAACACTGAAGCTTTCTTT.

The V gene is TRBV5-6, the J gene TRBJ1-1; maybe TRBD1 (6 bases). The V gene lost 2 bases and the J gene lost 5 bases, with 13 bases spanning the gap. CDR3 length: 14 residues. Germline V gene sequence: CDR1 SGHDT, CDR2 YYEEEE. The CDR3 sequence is CASSFGQGWTEAFF. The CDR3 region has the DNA TGTGCCAGCAGCTTTGGGCAGGGGTGGACTGAAGCTTTCTTT.

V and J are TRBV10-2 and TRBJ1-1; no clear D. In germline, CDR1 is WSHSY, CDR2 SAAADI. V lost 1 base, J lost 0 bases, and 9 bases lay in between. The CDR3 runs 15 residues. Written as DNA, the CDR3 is TGCGCCAGCAGTGAGTACCCGGGAATGAACACTGAAGCTTTCTTT. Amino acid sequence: CASSEYPGMNTEAFF.

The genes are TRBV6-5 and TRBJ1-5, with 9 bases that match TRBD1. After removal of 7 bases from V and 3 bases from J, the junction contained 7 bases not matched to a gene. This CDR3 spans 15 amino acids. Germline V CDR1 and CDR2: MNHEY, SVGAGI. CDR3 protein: CASTPDRGPNQPQHF. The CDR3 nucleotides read TGTGCCAGCACCCCGGACAGGGGACCCAATCAGCCCCAGCATTTT.

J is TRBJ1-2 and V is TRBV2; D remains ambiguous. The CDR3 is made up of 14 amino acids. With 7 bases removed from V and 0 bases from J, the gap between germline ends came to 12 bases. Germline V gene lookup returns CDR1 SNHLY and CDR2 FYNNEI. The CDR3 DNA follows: TGTGCCAGCAAAACAGATTTAGCTAACTATGGCTACACCTTC. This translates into CASKTDLANYGYTF.

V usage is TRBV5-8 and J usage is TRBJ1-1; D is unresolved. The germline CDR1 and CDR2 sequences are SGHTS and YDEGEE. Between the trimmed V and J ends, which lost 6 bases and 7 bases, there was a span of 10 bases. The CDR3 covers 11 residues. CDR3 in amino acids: CASIFTVEAFF. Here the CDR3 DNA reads TGTGCCAGCATCTTCACAGTTGAAGCTTTCTTT.

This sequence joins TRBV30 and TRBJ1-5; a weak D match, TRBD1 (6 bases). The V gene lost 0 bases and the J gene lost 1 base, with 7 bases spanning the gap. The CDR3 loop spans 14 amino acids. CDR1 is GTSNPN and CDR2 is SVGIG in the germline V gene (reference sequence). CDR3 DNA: TGTGCCTGGAGTGTAACAGGGAGCAATCAGCCCCAGCATTTT. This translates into CAWSVTGSNQPQHF.